This T cell receptor (beta chain) was recorded in a study of T-cell reconstitution after alpha-beta-depleted transplantation in children. Regarding the study as a whole: Alpha-beta T cells present about two months after transplant were reported to originate from several hundred expanded graft clones. Diversity of TCRbeta at day 60 was high in some patients, arising from surviving recipient T cells and thymic progenitors.

TCRbeta library preparation incorporated unique molecular identifiers. One entry per CDR3 protein results from TCRdb running MiXCR on the PCR reads. The repertoire holds fewer than 550,000 distinct CDR3 sequences, with about an eighth as singletons. Comment on this clonotype: Antigen: not known.

The sequences come from PBMCs, mostly from graft donor cells, collected 180 days after TCRalphabeta/CD19-depleted stem cell transplant. This receptor was identified in a female patient aged 2 to 10 who had a stem cell transplant for aplastic anemia, so the T cells may come from the graft donor.

The CDR3 protein is CASSLAGAPLYEQYF. In nucleotides, the CDR3 is TGTGCCAGCAGCTTAGCGGGAGCCCCCCTCTACGAGCAGTACTTC. The chain employs TRBV7-2 and TRBJ2-7; D is perhaps TRBD2 (5 bases). CDR3 length equals 15 residues. V was clipped by 0 bases and J by 3 bases, with 12 bases between them. Germline V CDR1 and CDR2: SGHTA, FQGNSA.